This T cell receptor (beta chain) stems from a study of post-analysis software for immune sequencing data. Study as a whole: Several disease courses (relapsing-remitting, secondary progressive and progressive-relapsing) of multiple sclerosis were included.

This CDR3 has 10 residues. Germline loops: CDR1 SQVTM, CDR2 ANQGSEA. Study-level findings and limits: Among 4 or 5 TRBV segments more frequent in patients than controls were TRBV5-6, TRBV5-1 and TRBV20-1. The study found significantly lower normalized Chao1 diversity in multiple sclerosis patients than in controls.

Notes on this clonotype: Its matching antigen is unknown. At one end, the junction sequence differs from germline, possibly due to a read error.

Unique molecular identifiers tagged the TCR beta cDNA libraries. cDNA molecules numbering some 500,000 came from roughly 1 to 10 million T cells. TCRdb re-analysed the PCR reads in MiXCR, keeping a single row per CDR3 protein. The profile covers 550,000 to 700,000 distinct CDR3 sequences, with about 40% appearing a single time and 1.7% taken by the ten largest. This chain uses TRBV29-1 with TRBJ2-2; D is perhaps TRBD2 (5 bases). The source of this sequence is a girl aged 5-17 years with multiple sclerosis. Input material: blood. The DNA of the CDR3 is TGCAGCGTTCTCACCGGGGAGTTGTTTTTT. Translation gives CSVLTGELFF.